One sample yielded the 6 T cell receptor beta chains listed below, sequenced in a study of T cell responses to AZD1222 COVID-19 vaccine. Here immunoSEQ multiplex PCR was the method, and the copy in TCRdb shows in-frame clones only, minus some. Counted here are around 72,000 clones, 82% occurring once; the ten biggest clones make up under 7%. Sequenced here: peripheral blood, sampled on day 0 of AZD1222 vaccination. These receptor sequences come from an adult in good health.

V and J are TRBV28 and TRBJ2-5; D may be TRBD1 (6 bases). Between the trimmed V and J ends, which lost 6 bases and 5 bases, there was a span of 16 bases. The CDR3 sequence is 14 residues long. Germline V lookup: CDR1 MDHEN, CDR2 SYDVKM. The CDR3 reads CASRERRTAETQYF. The CDR3 bases are TGTGCCAGCAGAGAAAGGAGGACAGCTGAGACCCAGTACTTC.

In nucleotides, the CDR3 is TGTGCCAGTAGTCCCCCGACAGCGGATCAGCCCCAGCATTTT. Translated: CASSPPTADQPQHF. The chain combines TRBV19 with TRBJ1-5; tentative D call: TRBD1 (5 bases). Germline CDR1 is LNHDA and CDR2 is SQIVND (reference sequence). V was trimmed by 5 bases and J by 5 bases, leaving 13 bases between them. CDR3 size: 14 residues.

J is TRBJ2-7 and V is TRBV18, with 7 nucleotides matching TRBD1. The CDR3 loop spans 14 amino acids. The junction had 5 bases not matched to a gene; V was cut back by 3 bases and J by 3 bases. Germline lookup yields CDR1 KGHSH and CDR2 LQKENI. CDR3 sequence reads: CASSPTRDSYEQYF. In nucleotides, the CDR3 is TGTGCCAGCTCACCTACTCGGGACAGCTACGAGCAGTACTTC.

V gene TRBV19 combines with J gene TRBJ1-2; TRBD1 matches 9 bases. The germline V gene has CDR1 LNHDA and CDR2 SQIVND (reference sequence). This CDR3 has 15 residues. V shed 5 bases, J shed 2 bases, and the junction held 6 bases outside the gene matches. The CDR3 spells CASSPGTGTNYGYTF. CDR3 in DNA: TGTGCCAGTAGTCCCGGGACAGGGACGAACTATGGCTACACCTTC.

V gene TRBV29-1 combines with J gene TRBJ1-3; possible D gene TRBD1, 6 bases. V gave up 7 bases and J gave up 4 bases, with 14 bases separating them. CDR1 is SQVTM, CDR2 ANQGSEA, per germline. CDR3 length equals 13 residues. As DNA, the CDR3 is TGCAGCGCACTCACAGGGTTCGGAAACACCATATATTTT. Translation gives CSALTGFGNTIYF.

V gene TRBV27 combines with J gene TRBJ1-5, with D hard to call. V was cut by 3 bases and J by 1 base, with 16 bases left in between. The CDR3 covers 17 residues. The germline V gene has CDR1 MNHEY and CDR2 SMNVEV (reference sequence). The CDR3: CASSLVPPGMSNQPQHF. CDR3 DNA: TGTGCCAGCAGTTTGGTCCCGCCGGGAATGAGCAATCAGCCCCAGCATTTT.